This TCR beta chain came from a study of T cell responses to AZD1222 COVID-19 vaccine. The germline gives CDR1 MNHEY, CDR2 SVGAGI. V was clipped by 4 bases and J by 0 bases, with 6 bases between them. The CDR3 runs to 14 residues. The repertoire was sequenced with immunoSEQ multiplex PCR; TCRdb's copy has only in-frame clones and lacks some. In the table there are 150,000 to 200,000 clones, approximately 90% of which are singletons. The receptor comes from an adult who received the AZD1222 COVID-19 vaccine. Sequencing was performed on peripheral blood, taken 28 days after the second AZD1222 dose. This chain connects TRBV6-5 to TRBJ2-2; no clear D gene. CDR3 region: CASSLATNTGELFF. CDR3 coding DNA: TGTGCCAGCAGTTTAGCCACGAACACCGGGGAGCTGTTTTTT.